The next 14 T cell receptor beta chains were all read from a single sample in a study of Graves' ophthalmopathy and Graves' hyperthyroidism. Amplified TCR beta CDR3 regions were obtained using RNA transcripts as template. HTBI primers were employed in first-round RT-PCR, then a second-round multiplex PCR followed. Using its own MiXCR run on the multiplex PCR reads, TCRdb lists one record per CDR3 protein. The sample lists about 400,000 distinct CDR3 sequences; 15% to 20% were seen once. Sequencing was performed on peripheral blood. The receptors here all came from a young woman with Graves' ophthalmopathy.

The DNA of the CDR3 is TGTGCCAGCACCCGGCCTGGGACTTACTACGAGCAGTACTTC. Its translation is CASTRPGTYYEQYF. The V gene is TRBV6-1, the J gene TRBJ2-7; a weak D match, TRBD2 (6 bases). Per germline, CDR1 MNHNS and CDR2 SASEGT. The CDR3 is made up of 14 amino acids. V gave up 7 bases and J gave up 3 bases, with 16 bases separating them.

This chain links TRBV20-1 with TRBJ2-5; the match to TRBD2 covers 9 bases. CDR3 length: 15 residues. CDR1 DFQATT and CDR2 SNEGSKA come from the germline V gene (reference sequence). V was clipped by 5 bases and J by 5 bases; unmatched bases: 12. CDR3 sequence: CSARRSGSGMETQYF. As DNA, the CDR3 is TGCAGTGCTCGTCGTAGCGGGAGTGGGATGGAGACCCAGTACTTC.

This clonotype showed up many times. The chain joins TRBV18 to TRBJ2-7; D might be TRBD1 (6 bases). V shed 5 bases and J shed 3 bases, with 11 bases lying between them. This CDR3 is 13 amino acids long. The V gene's germline CDR1 is KGHSH and CDR2 LQKENI. CDR3 sequence (DNA): TGTGCCAGCTCAGCCCCAGGGGACTACGAGCAGTACTTC. This translates into CASSAPGDYEQYF.

The rearrangement links TRBV6-2 or TRBV6-3 to TRBJ1-1, with D possibly TRBD1 on 5 matching bases. Germline CDR1 reads MNHEY; CDR2 reads SVGEGT. Between the trimmed V and J ends, which lost 5 bases and 5 bases, there was a span of 27 bases. The CDR3 runs 18 residues. CDR3: CASSTSEGLVSFWTEAFF. CDR3 coding DNA: TGTGCCAGCAGTACCTCTGAGGGGTTAGTCTCCTTTTGGACTGAAGCTTTCTTT.

In its sample, this clonotype was seen many times. This sequence joins TRBV12-3 or TRBV12-4 and TRBJ2-7; tentatively, D is TRBD1 or TRBD2 (5 bases each). Trimming took 7 bases from V and 3 from J, leaving 22 bases between them. The CDR3 spans 16 residues. The CDR3 nucleotides are TGTGCCAGCAATCGGGACGGATCCCTAATTAACTACGAGCAGTACTTC. Its translation is CASNRDGSLINYEQYF.

This clonotype was counted many times. This rearrangement joins TRBV14 to TRBJ1-2; D remains unclear. The CDR3 is made up of 19 amino acids. The germline gives CDR1 SGHDN, CDR2 FVKESK. V gave up 4 bases and J gave up 4 bases, with 28 bases separating them. The CDR3 loop reads CASSPTRSSRAGIAYGYTF. The CDR3 DNA sequence: TGTGCCAGCAGCCCGACGAGAAGTTCCCGGGCCGGAATTGCCTATGGCTACACCTTC.

The chain is built from TRBV20-1 and TRBJ1-5; D may be TRBD1 (5 bases). The germline CDR1 and CDR2 sequences are DFQATT and SNEGSKA (reference sequence). The CDR3 sequence is 16 residues long. With 0 bases removed from V and 9 bases from J, the gap between germline ends came to 21 bases. The CDR3 sequence is CSARDQGFPGGGPQHF. The DNA for the CDR3 is TGCAGTGCTAGAGATCAAGGCTTCCCTGGTGGGGGGCCCCAGCATTTT.

This clonotype was detected many times. The chain joins TRBV7-3 to TRBJ2-7; D ambiguous. Germline CDR1 is SGHTA and CDR2 is FQGTGA. V was trimmed by 0 bases and J by 3 bases, leaving 9 bases between them. The CDR3 contains 14 residues. The CDR3 here is CASSLTPGLYEQYF. CDR3 DNA sequence: TGTGCCAGCAGCTTAACCCCGGGCCTCTACGAGCAGTACTTC.

This clonotype was observed at least ten times. J is TRBJ2-3 and V is TRBV12-3 or TRBV12-4; 12 nucleotides line up with TRBD2. The V and J ends lost 5 bases and 5 bases, in that order; junction bases with no gene match: 8. The CDR3 contains 16 residues. The CDR3 loop reads CASSTPSGGALDTQYF. The DNA of the CDR3 is TGTGCCAGCAGTACCCCTAGCGGGGGGGCCCTAGATACGCAGTATTTT.

This clonotype was detected ten times or more. The genes are TRBV20-1 and TRBJ1-1, with 7 bases lining up with TRBD1. Trimming at V came to 6 bases and at J to 12 bases, leaving 16 bases not matched to a gene. The CDR3 covers 13 residues. Germline assignment: CDR1 DFQATT and CDR2 SNEGSKA (reference sequence). CDR3 nucleotides: TGCAGTGCCTTCCCCCTACAGGGGATCCAATCTTTCTTT. Its translation is CSAFPLQGIQSFF.

This clonotype came up many times. The chain recombines TRBV5-5 with TRBJ2-7; TRBD1 agrees at 7 bases. The CDR3 has 16 amino acids. Per the germline V gene, CDR1 is SGHKS and CDR2 is YYEKEE (reference sequence). Germline trimming cut 1 base from V and 3 bases from J; bases unmatched to any gene: 10. The CDR3 region is CASSLQKGAGFYEQYF. CDR3 nucleotide sequence: TGTGCCAGCAGCTTGCAGAAGGGGGCCGGTTTCTACGAGCAGTACTTC.

This clonotype was counted at least ten times. This chain connects TRBV7-6 to TRBJ1-1; 7 bases agree with TRBD1. V dropped 5 bases and J dropped 1; count of bases not matched to a gene: 13. CDR3 length equals 17 residues. Germline V CDR1 and CDR2: SGHVS, FNYEAQ. CDR3 sequence (DNA): TGTGCCAGCAGCCCTTTAAACAGGGGTTTTTGGAACACTGAAGCTTTCTTT. This encodes CASSPLNRGFWNTEAFF.

The rearrangement uses TRBV20-1 and TRBJ2-7; TRBD2 matches 10 bases. Germline V gives CDR1 DFQATT, CDR2 SNEGSKA (reference sequence). The CDR3 covers 14 residues. Trimming at V came to 4 bases and at J to 4 bases, leaving 7 bases not matched to a gene. CDR3 in amino acids: CSATPLAGVYEQYF. CDR3 in DNA: TGCAGTGCTACCCCTCTAGCGGGAGTGTACGAGCAGTACTTC.

This chain uses TRBV7-8 with TRBJ1-2, with D unclear. The CDR3 runs to 16 residues. V was pared by 1 base and J by 2 bases, with 14 bases between. CDR1 is SGHVS and CDR2 is FQNEAQ in the germline V gene. The CDR3 DNA reads TGTGCCAGCAGCTTAGATGCCCGACCTACCAACTATGGCTACACCTTC. Protein sequence: CASSLDARPTNYGYTF.